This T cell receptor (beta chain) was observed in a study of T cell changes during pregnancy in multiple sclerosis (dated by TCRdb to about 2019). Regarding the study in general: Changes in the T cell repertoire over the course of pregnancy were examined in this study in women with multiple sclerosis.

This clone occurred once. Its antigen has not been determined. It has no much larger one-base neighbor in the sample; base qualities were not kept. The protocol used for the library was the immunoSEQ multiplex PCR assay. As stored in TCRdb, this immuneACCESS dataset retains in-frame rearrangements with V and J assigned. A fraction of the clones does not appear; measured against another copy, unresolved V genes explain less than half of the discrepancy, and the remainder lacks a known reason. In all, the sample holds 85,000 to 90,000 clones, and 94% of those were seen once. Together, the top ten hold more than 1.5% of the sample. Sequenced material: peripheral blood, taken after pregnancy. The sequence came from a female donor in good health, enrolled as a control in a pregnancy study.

The DNA sequence reads TGCGCCAGCATTGTGACAGGGGCAGATCAGCCCCAGCATTTT. This translates into CASIVTGADQPQHF. This sequence uses TRBV5-1 and TRBJ1-5; 8 bases in the junction line up with TRBD1. Compared with germline, V lacks 6 bases and J lacks 5 bases; bases without a gene match: 7. Via the germline V gene, CDR1 is SGHRS and CDR2 YFSETQ. The CDR3 spans 14 residues, from the cysteine through the phenylalanine. Only CDR3 DNA remains: 42 bases, in frame from the first base. The variable domain in full, with residues beyond the CDR3 obtained from the reference TRBV5-1 and TRBJ1-5 genes, is KAGVTQTPRYLIKTRGQQVTLSCSPISGHRSVSWYQQTPGQGLQFLFEYFSETQRNKGNFPGRFSGRQFSNSRSEMNVSTLELGDSALYLCASIVTGADQPQHFGDGTRLSIL.